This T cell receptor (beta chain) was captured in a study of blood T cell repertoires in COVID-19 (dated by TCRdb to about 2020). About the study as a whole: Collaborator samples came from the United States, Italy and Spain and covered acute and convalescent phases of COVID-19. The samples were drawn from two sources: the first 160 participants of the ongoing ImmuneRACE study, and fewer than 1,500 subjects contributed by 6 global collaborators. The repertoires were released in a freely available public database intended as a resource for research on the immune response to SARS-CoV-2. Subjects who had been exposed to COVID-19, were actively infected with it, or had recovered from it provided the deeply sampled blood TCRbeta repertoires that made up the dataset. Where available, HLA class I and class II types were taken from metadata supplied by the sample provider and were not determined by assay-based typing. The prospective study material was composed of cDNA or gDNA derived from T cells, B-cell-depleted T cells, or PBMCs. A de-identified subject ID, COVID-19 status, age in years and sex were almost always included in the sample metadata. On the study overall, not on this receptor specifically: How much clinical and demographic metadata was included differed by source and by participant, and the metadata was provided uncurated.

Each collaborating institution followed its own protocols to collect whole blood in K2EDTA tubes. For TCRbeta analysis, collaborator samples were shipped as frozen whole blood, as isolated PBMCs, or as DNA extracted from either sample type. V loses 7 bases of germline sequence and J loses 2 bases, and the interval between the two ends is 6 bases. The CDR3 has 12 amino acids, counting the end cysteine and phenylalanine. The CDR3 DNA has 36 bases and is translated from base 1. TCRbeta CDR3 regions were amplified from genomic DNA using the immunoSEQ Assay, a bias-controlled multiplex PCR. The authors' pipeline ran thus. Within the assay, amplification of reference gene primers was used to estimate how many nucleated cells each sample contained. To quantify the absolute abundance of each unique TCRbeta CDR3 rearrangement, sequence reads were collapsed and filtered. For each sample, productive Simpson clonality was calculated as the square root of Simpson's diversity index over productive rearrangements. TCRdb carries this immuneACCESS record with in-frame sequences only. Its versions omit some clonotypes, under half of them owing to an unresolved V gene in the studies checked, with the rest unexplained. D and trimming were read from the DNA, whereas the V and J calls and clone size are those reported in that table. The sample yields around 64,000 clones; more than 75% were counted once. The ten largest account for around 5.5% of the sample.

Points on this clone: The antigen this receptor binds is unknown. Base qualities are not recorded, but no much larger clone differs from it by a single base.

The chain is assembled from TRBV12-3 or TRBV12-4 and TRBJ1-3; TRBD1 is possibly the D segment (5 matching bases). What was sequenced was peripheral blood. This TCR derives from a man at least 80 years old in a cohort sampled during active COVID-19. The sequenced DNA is TGTGCCAGCAAGGACACTGGAAACACCATATATTTT. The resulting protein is CASKDTGNTIYF.